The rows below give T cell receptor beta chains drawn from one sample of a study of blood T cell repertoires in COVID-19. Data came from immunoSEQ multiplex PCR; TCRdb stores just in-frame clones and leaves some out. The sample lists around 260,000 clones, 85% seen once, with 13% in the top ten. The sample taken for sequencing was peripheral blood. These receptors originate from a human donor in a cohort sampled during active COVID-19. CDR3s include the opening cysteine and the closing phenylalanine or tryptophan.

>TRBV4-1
CASSQDRLGARIYGYTF
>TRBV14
CASSLRETSNYEQFF
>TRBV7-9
CASSPSASGTDTQYF
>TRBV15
CATGTGSDTQYF
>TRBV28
CASSPPFYRGNQPQHF
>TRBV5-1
CASSLERRQGAYNEQFF
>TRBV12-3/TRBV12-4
CASSLEETQYF
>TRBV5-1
CASSLGGQAHYGYTF
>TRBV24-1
CATSDSGTLDEQYF
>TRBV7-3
CASSLGGTSPLHF
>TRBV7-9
CASGNQLQGSGETQYF
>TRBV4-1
CASSESPSGANNEQFF
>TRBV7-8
CASSFGTRFDTQYF
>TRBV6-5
CASSRTALDEQYF
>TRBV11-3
CASSFSYGGENYNEQFF
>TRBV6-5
CASSYSSAGARDEQFF
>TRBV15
CATSRERRREARNEQFF
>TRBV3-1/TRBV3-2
CASSQDLGETGSYEQYF
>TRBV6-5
CASSPDRINTGELFF
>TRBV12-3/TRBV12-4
CASSLKGSGGQYF
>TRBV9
CASRAGSGNTIYF
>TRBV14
CASSHGQGVGEQYF
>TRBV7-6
CASSLGGFTDTQYF
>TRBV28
CASSLFVDSPLHF
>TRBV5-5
CASSIDYGEQYF
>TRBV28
CASSLPREKNYEQYF
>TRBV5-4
CASSIENSGRRGELFF
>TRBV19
CAGSADNYEQYF
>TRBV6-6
CASTSGSLNEQFF